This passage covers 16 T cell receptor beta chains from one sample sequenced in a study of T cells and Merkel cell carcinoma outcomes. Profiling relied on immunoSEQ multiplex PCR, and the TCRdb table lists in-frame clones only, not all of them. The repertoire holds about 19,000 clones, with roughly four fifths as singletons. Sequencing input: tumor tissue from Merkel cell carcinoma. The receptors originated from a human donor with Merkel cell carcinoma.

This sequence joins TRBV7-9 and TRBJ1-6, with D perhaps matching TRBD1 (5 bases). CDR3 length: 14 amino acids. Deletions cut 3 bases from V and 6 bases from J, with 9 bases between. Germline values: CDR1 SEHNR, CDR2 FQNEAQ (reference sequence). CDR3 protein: CASSFVGGNSPLHF. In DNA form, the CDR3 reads TGTGCCAGCAGCTTCGTCGGGGGTAATTCACCCCTCCACTTT.

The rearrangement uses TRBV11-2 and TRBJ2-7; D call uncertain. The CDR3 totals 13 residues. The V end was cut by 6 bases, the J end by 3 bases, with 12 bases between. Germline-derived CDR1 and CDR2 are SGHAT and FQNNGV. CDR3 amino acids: CASSQDGYYEQYF. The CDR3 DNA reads TGTGCCAGCAGTCAGGACGGGTACTACGAGCAGTACTTC.

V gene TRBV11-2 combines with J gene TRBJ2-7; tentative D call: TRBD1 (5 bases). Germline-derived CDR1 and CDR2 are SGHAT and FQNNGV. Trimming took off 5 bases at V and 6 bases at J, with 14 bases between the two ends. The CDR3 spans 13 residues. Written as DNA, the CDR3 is TGTGCCAGCAGCCTCGGGCAGGGCCTCGAGCAGTACTTC. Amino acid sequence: CASSLGQGLEQYF.

Here the CDR3 reads CASSPLQGAGTEAFF. The CDR3 DNA follows: TGTGCCAGCAGCCCTCTACAGGGGGCGGGTACTGAAGCTTTCTTT. This rearrangement joins TRBV9 to TRBJ1-1; 9 bases agree with TRBD1. Germline CDR1 SGDLS, CDR2 YYNGEE. The CDR3 sequence is 15 residues long. With V trimmed by 4 bases and J by 5 bases, 9 bases remained unmatched.

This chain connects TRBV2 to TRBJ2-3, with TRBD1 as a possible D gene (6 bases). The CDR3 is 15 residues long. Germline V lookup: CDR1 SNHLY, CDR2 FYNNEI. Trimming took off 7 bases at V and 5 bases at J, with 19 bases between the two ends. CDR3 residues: CASNSWALQGDTQYF. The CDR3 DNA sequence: TGTGCCAGCAACAGTTGGGCTTTACAGGGAGATACGCAGTATTTT.

The CDR3 bases are TGTGCCAGCAGCGATTACAGGGGGCCCTACACCTTC. It translates to CASSDYRGPYTF. The chain employs TRBV9 and TRBJ1-2, with 9 bases matching TRBD1. Germline lookup yields CDR1 SGDLS and CDR2 YYNGEE. Trimming at V came to 3 bases and at J to 10 bases, leaving 4 bases not matched to a gene. The length of the CDR3 is 12 residues.

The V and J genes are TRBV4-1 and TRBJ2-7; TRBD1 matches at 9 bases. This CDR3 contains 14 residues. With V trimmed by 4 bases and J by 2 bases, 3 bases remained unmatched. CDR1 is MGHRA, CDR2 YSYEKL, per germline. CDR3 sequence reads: CASSPGTGTYEQYF. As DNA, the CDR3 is TGCGCCAGCAGCCCCGGGACAGGGACCTACGAGCAGTACTTC.

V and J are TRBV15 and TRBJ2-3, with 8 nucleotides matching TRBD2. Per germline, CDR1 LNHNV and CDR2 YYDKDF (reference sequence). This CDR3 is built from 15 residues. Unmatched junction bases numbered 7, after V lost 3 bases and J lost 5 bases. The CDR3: CATSSTGGPGDTQYF. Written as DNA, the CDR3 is TGTGCCACCAGCAGTACGGGAGGGCCCGGAGATACGCAGTATTTT.

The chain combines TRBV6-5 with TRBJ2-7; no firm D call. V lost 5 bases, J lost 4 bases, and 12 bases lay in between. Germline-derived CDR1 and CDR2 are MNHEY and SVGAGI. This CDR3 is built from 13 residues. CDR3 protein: CASSPVEFYEQYF. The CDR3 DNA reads TGTGCCAGCAGTCCTGTTGAGTTTTACGAGCAGTACTTC.

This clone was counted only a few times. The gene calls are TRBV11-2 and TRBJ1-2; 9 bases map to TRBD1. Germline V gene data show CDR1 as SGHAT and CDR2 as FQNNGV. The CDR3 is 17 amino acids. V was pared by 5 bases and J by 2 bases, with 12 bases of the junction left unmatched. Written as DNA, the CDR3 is TGTGCCAGCAGCCCCTGGACAGGGGAAAGTGGAAACTATGGCTACACCTTC. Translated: CASSPWTGESGNYGYTF.

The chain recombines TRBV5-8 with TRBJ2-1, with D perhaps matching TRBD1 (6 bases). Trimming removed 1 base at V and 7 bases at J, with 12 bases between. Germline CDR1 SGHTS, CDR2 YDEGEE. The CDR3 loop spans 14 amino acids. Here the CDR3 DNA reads TGTGCCAGCAGCTTGCGGCAGGGGATGAATGAGCAGTTCTTC. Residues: CASSLRQGMNEQFF.

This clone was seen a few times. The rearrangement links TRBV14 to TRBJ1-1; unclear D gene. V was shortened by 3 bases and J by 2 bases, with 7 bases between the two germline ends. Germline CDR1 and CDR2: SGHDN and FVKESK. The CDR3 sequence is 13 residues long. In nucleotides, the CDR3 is TGTGCCAGCAGCCAGAGGTCCAACACTGAAGCTTTCTTT. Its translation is CASSQRSNTEAFF. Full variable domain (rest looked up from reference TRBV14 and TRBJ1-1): EAGVTQFPSHSVIEKGQTVTLRCDPISGHDNLYWYRRVMGKEIKFLLHFVKESKQDESGMPNNRFLAERTGGTYSTLKVQPAELEDSGVYFCASSQRSNTEAFFGQGTRLTVV.

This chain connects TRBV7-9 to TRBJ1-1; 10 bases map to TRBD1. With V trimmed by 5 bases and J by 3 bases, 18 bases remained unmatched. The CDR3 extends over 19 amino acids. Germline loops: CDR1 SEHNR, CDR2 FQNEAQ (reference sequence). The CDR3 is CASSPKRTGGLMLDTEAFF. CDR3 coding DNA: TGTGCCAGCAGCCCTAAGAGGACAGGGGGTTTGATGTTGGACACTGAAGCTTTCTTT.

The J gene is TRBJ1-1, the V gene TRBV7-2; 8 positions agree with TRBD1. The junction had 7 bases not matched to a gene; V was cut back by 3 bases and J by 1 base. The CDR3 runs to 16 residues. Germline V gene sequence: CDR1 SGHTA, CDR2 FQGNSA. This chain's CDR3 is CASSFVTGGRNTEAFF. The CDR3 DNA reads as TGTGCCAGCAGCTTTGTCACAGGGGGAAGGAACACTGAAGCTTTCTTT. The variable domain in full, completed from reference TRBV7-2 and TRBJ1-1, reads GAGVSQSPSNKVTEKGKDVELRCDPISGHTALYWYRQSLGQGLEFLIYFQGNSAPDKSGLPSDRFSAERTGGSVSTLTIQRTQQEDSAVYLCASSFVTGGRNTEAFFGQGTRLTVV.

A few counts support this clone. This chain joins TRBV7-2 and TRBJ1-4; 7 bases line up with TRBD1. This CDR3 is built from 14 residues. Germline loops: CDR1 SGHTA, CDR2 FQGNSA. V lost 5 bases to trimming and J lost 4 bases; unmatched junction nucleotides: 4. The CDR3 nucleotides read TGTGCCAGCAGCCCCGGGACAGTTAATGAAAAACTGTTTTTT. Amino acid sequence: CASSPGTVNEKLFF.

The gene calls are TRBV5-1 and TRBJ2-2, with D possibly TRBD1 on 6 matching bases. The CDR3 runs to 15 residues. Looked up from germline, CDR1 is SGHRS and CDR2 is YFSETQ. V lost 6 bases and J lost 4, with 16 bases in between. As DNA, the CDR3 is TGCGCCAGCAACTCCAGGGGAGCGAGCACCGGGGAGCTGTTTTTT. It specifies CASNSRGASTGELFF. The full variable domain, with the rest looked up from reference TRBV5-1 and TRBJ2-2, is KAGVTQTPRYLIKTRGQQVTLSCSPISGHRSVSWYQQTPGQGLQFLFEYFSETQRNKGNFPGRFSGRQFSNSRSEMNVSTLELGDSALYLCASNSRGASTGELFFGEGSRLTVL.